The 5 T cell receptor beta chains below were found in one sample sequenced in a study of response to subunit inactivated influenza vaccine. MiXCR, run by TCRdb on the RT-PCR reads, gives a single entry per CDR3 protein. Among roughly 620,000 distinct CDR3 sequences, around 11% were seen once, and the ten largest hold around 10%. Another study also made use of these data, one on T cells expressing NK-cell markers. From that study: With UMIs, 5'RACE template switching was used to make TCR beta cDNA.

This sample comprised PBMCs from blood, obtained on the day of vaccination. All receptors come from a man in his fifties who received an inactivated influenza vaccine.

This clonotype was seen a handful of times. The chain has TRBV2 and TRBJ2-2; D may be TRBD1 or TRBD2 (7 bases each). CDR3 length: 15 amino acids. Germline V gene sequence: CDR1 SNHLY, CDR2 FYNNEI. Trimming stripped 5 bases from V and 5 bases from J, with 15 bases between. The CDR3 DNA follows: TGTGCCAGCAGTACCGGGACAGCGGGGACCGGGGAGCTGTTTTTT. Its protein is CASSTGTAGTGELFF.

The chain has TRBV11-2 and TRBJ2-7; TRBD2 matches 10 bases. Germline CDR1 and CDR2: SGHAT and FQNNGV. CDR3 length equals 18 residues. With 5 bases clipped from V and 3 bases from J, the junction kept 16 bases outside the gene matches. The CDR3 sequence: CASSIRGTGLARNYEQYF. CDR3 DNA sequence: TGTGCCAGCAGCATTAGGGGGACGGGACTAGCGAGAAACTACGAGCAGTACTTC.

The V call is TRBV4-3, the J call TRBJ2-1, with 7 bases identical to TRBD2. The CDR3 extends over 15 amino acids. Unmatched junction bases numbered 8, after V lost 0 bases and J lost 9 bases. Germline CDR1 reads LGHNA; CDR2 reads YSLEER. CDR3 residues: CASSQDNTGLPEQFF. Written as DNA, the CDR3 is TGCGCCAGCAGCCAAGATAATACGGGACTACCTGAGCAGTTCTTC.

This chain connects TRBV6-4 to TRBJ2-1; 7 bases line up with TRBD2. Germline values: CDR1 MRHNA, CDR2 SNTAGT. V was pared by 0 bases and J by 0 bases, with 2 bases of the junction left unmatched. The CDR3 has 16 amino acids. CDR3 in amino acids: CASSDSGGSSYNEQFF. The DNA of the CDR3 is TGTGCCAGCAGTGACTCGGGGGGGAGCTCCTACAATGAGCAGTTCTTC.

This clonotype was seen repeatedly, ten times or more. The genes are TRBV29-1 and TRBJ1-2, with D unresolved. Per the germline V gene, CDR1 is SQVTM and CDR2 is ANQGSEA. Trimming took 6 bases from V and 0 from J, leaving 11 bases between them. This CDR3 spans 13 amino acids. CDR3 bases: TGCAGCGTCGCTCAGCAGCCTAACTATGGCTACACCTTC. Protein: CSVAQQPNYGYTF.